The next 12 T cell receptor beta chains were all read from a single sample in a study of brain T cells in children with intractable seizures. Only cases whose brain tissue showed the highest T cell transcript signatures were sequenced. Sequenced by immunoSEQ multiplex PCR; TCRdb stores in-frame clones only, minus some. Here the sample spans about 9,000 clones, roughly 71% being singletons. Sequenced material: resected brain tissue, taken at surgery. The receptors were sampled from a girl under 10 years old with tuberous sclerosis and intractable seizures.

The chain combines TRBV4-1 with TRBJ1-4, with D unclear. CDR3 length: 17 amino acids. Germline V gene sequence: CDR1 MGHRA, CDR2 YSYEKL. V lost 2 bases, J lost 5 bases, and 18 bases lay in between. The chain's CDR3 is CASSQSDRFSLNEKLFF. CDR3 bases: TGCGCCAGCAGCCAATCCGATAGGTTCTCCCTGAATGAAAAACTGTTTTTT.

The chain combines TRBV2 with TRBJ1-2, with no clear D. This CDR3 spans 11 amino acids. Trimming removed 1 base from V and 8 bases from J, with 5 bases in between. Germline loops: CDR1 SNHLY, CDR2 FYNNEI. The CDR3 DNA is TGTGCCAGCAGTGAAGGGACGGGCTACACCTTC. This encodes CASSEGTGYTF.

V usage is TRBV27 and J usage is TRBJ1-1; D unclear. Germline lookup yields CDR1 MNHEY and CDR2 SMNVEV (reference sequence). The V end lost 9 bases, the J end lost 0 bases, and 8 bases lay between the germline ends. The CDR3 spans 12 residues. The CDR3, as DNA: TGTGCCAGGTCTCAGATGAACACTGAAGCTTTCTTT. This gives the protein CARSQMNTEAFF.

This clone is labeled large. The chain carries TRBV4-1 and TRBJ2-5; D unclear. V was cut by 1 base and J by 5 bases, with 8 bases left in between. CDR3 size: 13 residues. CDR1 and CDR2 from the germline V gene are MGHRA and YSYEKL. This CDR3 is CASSQVPEETQYF. The CDR3 nucleotides read TGCGCCAGCAGCCAAGTTCCAGAGGAGACCCAGTACTTC.

This clone was seen only a few times. The chain uses TRBV10-3 and TRBJ2-2; D gene ambiguous. Deletions cut 4 bases from V and 0 bases from J, with 6 bases between. The length of the CDR3 is 14 residues. Germline CDR1 is ENHRY and CDR2 is SYGVKD. CDR3 sequence reads: CAISAGANTGELFF. DNA for the CDR3: TGTGCCATCAGTGCGGGCGCGAACACCGGGGAGCTGTTTTTT.

This chain uses TRBV30 with TRBJ1-5; D is uncertain. The CDR3 has 13 residues. Germline loops: CDR1 GTSNPN, CDR2 SVGIG (reference sequence). The V end was cut by 1 base, the J end by 3 bases, with 7 bases between. This CDR3 is CAWSGQSNQPQHF. CDR3 DNA sequence: TGTGCCTGGAGTGGGCAGTCCAATCAGCCCCAGCATTTT.

The chain combines TRBV12-3 or TRBV12-4 with TRBJ2-7; unclear D gene. Trimming stripped 3 bases from V and 2 bases from J, with 8 bases between. The CDR3 consists of 13 residues. This CDR3 reads CASSLGYPYEQYF. The CDR3 nucleotides read TGTGCCAGCAGTTTGGGCTATCCCTACGAGCAGTACTTC.

This clone was seen a single time. J is TRBJ1-4 and V is TRBV6-1; 9 nucleotides agree with TRBD1. The germline CDR1 and CDR2 sequences are MNHNS and SASEGT. V trimming: 3 bases; J trimming: 8 bases; junction bases outside the gene matches: 7. The length of the CDR3 is 15 residues. The CDR3 is CASSDSTGGREKLFF. Here the CDR3 DNA reads TGTGCCAGCAGTGATTCAACAGGGGGCAGGGAAAAACTGTTTTTT.

In this sample, this clone turned up a few times. This chain joins TRBV5-1 and TRBJ2-5; D gene unclear. The length of the CDR3 is 13 residues. CDR1 is SGHRS, CDR2 YFSETQ, per germline. V lost 4 bases and J lost 0, with 7 bases in between. CDR3 amino acids: CASSGADQETQYF. The CDR3 nucleotides read TGCGCCAGCAGCGGTGCAGACCAAGAGACCCAGTACTTC.

Of note for this clone: Other DNA sequences in this specimen translate into the identical CDR3. V gene TRBV18 combines with J gene TRBJ2-7, with 7 bases identical to TRBD1. Trimming took 3 bases from V and 4 from J; bases not matched to a gene: 6. The CDR3 runs 14 residues. The V gene's germline CDR1 is KGHSH and CDR2 LQKENI. DNA of the CDR3: TGTGCCAGCTCACCGCGACAGGGTGTATACGAGCAGTACGTC. This gives the protein CASSPRQGVYEQYV.

The chain employs TRBV4-1 and TRBJ2-7; D gene ambiguous. Germline V gene data show CDR1 as MGHRA and CDR2 as YSYEKL. The CDR3 consists of 15 residues. Trimming shortened V by 0 bases and J by 3 bases, and 12 bases separated the two germline ends. DNA for the CDR3: TGCGCCAGCAGCCAAGAGAACCGGGTTTACTACGAGCAGTACGTC. Translation: CASSQENRVYYEQYV.

This clone showed up just a few times. V and J are TRBV5-4 and TRBJ1-2, with D possibly matching TRBD1 (5 bases). The length of the CDR3 is 12 residues. CDR1 SGHNT and CDR2 YYREEE come from the germline V gene (reference sequence). The V and J ends lost 0 bases and 9 bases respectively, with 9 bases between them. CDR3 amino acids: CASSLDGARYTF. In nucleotides, the CDR3 is TGTGCCAGCAGCTTGGATGGGGCGCGCTACACCTTC. The full variable domain, in which reference TRBV5-4 and TRBJ1-2 provide the parts outside the CDR3, is ETGVTQSPTHLIKTRGQQVTLRCSSQSGHNTVSWYQQALGQGPQFIFQYYREEENGRGNFPPRFSGLQFPNYSSELNVNALELDDSALYLCASSLDGARYTFGSGTRLTVV.